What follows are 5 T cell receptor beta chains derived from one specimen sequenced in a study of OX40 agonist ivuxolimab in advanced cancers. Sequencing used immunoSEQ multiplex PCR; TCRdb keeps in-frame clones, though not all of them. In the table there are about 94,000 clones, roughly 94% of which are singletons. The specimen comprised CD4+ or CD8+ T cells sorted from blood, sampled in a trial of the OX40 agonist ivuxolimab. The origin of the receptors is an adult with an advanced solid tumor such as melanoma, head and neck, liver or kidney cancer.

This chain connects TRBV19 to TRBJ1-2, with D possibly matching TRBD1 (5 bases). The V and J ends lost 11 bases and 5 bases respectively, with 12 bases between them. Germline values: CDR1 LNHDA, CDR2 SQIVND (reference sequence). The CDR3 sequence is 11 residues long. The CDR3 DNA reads TGTGCCGCGGGCGGGGGTTATGGCTACACCTTC. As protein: CAAGGGYGYTF.

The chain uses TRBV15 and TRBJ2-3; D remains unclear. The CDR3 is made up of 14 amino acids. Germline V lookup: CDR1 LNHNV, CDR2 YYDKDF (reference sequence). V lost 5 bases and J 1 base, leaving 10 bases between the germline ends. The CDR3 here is CATSPTPGTDTQYF. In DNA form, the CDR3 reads TGTGCCACCAGCCCTACTCCAGGCACAGATACGCAGTATTTT.

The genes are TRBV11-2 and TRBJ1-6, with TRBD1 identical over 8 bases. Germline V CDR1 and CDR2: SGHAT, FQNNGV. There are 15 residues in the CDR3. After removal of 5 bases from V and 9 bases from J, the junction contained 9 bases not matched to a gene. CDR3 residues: CASSPRQGIGSPLHF. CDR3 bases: TGTGCCAGCAGCCCCAGACAGGGGATCGGTTCACCCCTCCACTTT.

CDR3 DNA: TGTGCCAGCAGTGATCGGACTAGCTCCTACAATGAGCAGTTCTTC. Translated: CASSDRTSSYNEQFF. The gene calls are TRBV2 and TRBJ2-1; 7 bases agree with TRBD2. The CDR3 sequence is 15 residues long. V was clipped by 3 bases and J by 0 bases; unmatched bases: 2. Germline assignment: CDR1 SNHLY and CDR2 FYNNEI.

CDR3 DNA sequence: TGCGCCAGCAGTGGGCAGATTGGCAATGAGCAGTTCTTC. This translates into CASSGQIGNEQFF. The gene calls are TRBV10-1 and TRBJ2-1; the D is unclear. CDR1 and CDR2 (germline): WNHNN, SYGVQD (reference sequence). This CDR3 contains 13 residues. The germline V and J ends were trimmed by 4 bases and 6 bases, with 10 bases remaining between them.